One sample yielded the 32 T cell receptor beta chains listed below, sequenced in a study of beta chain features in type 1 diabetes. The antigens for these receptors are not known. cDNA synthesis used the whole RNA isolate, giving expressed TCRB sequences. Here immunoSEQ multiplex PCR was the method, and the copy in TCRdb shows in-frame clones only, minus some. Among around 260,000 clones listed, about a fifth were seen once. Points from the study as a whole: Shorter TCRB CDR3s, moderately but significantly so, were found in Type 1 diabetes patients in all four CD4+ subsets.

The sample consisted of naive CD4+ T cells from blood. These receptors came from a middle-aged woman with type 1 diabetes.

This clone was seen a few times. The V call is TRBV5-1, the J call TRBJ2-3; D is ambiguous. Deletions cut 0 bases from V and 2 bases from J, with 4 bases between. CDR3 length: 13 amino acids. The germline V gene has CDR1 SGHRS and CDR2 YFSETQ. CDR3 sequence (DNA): TGCGCCAGCAGCTTGGACTTCACAGATACGCAGTATTTT. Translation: CASSLDFTDTQYF.

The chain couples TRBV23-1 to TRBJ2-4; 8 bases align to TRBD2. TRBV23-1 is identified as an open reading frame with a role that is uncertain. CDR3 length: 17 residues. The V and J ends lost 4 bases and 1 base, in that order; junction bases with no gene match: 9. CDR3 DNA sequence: TGCGCCAGCAGTCGAAAGGCGGGAGGATGGGCCAAAAACATTCAGTACTTC. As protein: CASSRKAGGWAKNIQYF.

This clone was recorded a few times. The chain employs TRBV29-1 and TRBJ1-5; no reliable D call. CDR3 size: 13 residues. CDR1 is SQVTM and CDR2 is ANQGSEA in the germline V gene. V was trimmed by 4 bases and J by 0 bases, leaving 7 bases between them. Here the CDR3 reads CSVGSDSNQPQHF. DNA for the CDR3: TGCAGCGTTGGCAGCGATAGCAATCAGCCCCAGCATTTT. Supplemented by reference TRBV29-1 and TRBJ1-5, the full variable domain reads SAVISQKPSRDICQRGTSLTIQCQVDSQVTMMFWYRQQPGQSLTLIATANQGSEATYESGFVIDKFPISRPNLTFSTLTVSNMSPEDSSIYLCSVGSDSNQPQHFGDGTRLSIL.

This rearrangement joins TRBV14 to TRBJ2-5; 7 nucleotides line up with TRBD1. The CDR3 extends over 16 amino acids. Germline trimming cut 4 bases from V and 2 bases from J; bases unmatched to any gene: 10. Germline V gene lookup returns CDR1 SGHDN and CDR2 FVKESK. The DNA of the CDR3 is TGTGCCAGCAGCCGTCAACGGACAGGTAGACAAGAGACCCAGTACTTC. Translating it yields CASSRQRTGRQETQYF.

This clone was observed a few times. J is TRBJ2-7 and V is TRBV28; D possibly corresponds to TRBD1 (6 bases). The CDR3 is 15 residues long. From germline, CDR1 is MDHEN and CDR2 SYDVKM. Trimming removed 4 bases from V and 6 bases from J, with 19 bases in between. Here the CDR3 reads CASSSAPGQFGEQYF. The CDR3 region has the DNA TGTGCCAGCAGTTCCGCCCCTGGACAGTTTGGCGAGCAGTACTTC.

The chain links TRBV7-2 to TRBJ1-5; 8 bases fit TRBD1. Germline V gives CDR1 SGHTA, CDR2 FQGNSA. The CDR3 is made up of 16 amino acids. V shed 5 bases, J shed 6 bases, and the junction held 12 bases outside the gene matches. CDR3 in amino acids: CASSPRPGGNSQPQHF. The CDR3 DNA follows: TGTGCCAGCAGCCCTAGGCCAGGGGGCAACAGTCAGCCCCAGCATTTT.

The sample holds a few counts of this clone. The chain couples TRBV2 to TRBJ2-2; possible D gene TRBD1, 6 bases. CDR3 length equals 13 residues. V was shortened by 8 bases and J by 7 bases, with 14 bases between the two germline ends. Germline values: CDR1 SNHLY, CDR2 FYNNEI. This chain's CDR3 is CASGGQTSGELFF. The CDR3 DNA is TGTGCCAGCGGTGGACAGACCAGCGGGGAGCTGTTTTTT.

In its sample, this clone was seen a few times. The CDR3 DNA follows: TGTGCCAGCAGCCGGGGAGATGAAAAACTGTTTTTT. It translates to CASSRGDEKLFF. The chain combines TRBV5-4 with TRBJ1-4; unclear D gene. The germline CDR1 and CDR2 sequences are SGHNT and YYREEE (reference sequence). The CDR3 is 12 amino acids. Trimming stripped 4 bases from V and 6 bases from J, with 7 bases between.

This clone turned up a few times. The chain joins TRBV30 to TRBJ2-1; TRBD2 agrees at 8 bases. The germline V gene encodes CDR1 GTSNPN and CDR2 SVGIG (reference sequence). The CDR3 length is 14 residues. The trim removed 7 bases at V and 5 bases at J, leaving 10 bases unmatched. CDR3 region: CAFQLLAADNEQFF. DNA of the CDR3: TGTGCCTTTCAATTACTAGCGGCGGACAATGAGCAGTTCTTC.

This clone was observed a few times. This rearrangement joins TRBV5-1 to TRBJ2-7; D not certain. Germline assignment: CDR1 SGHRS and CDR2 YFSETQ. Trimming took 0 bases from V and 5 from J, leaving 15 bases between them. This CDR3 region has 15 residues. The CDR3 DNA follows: TGCGCCAGCAGCTTGGGCCCCCCCCTCCGGGACGAGCAGTACTTC. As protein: CASSLGPPLRDEQYF.

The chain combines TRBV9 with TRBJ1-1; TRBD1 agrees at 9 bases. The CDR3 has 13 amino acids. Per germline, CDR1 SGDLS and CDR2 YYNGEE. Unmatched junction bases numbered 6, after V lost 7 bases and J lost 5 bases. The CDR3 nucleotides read TGTGCCAGCGGCGGGACAGGGTATACTGAAGCTTTCTTT. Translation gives CASGGTGYTEAFF.

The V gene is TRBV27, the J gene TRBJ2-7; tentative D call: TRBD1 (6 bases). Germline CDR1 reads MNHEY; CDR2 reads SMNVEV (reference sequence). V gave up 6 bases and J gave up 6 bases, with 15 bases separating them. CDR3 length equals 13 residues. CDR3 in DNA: TGTGCCAGCAGGGGGACATGGGGTGGCGAGCAGTACTTC. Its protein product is CASRGTWGGEQYF.

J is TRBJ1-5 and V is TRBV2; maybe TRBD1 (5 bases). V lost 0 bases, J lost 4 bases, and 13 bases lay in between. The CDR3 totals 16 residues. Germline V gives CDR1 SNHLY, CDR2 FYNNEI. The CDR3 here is CASSEALWGGNQPQHF. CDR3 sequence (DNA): TGTGCCAGCAGTGAAGCGCTTTGGGGGGGAAATCAGCCCCAGCATTTT.

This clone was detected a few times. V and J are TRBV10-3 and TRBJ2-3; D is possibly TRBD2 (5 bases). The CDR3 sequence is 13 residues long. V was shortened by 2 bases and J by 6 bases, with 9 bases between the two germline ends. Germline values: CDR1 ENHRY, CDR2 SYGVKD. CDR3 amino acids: CAISEPPGDTQYF. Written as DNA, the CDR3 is TGTGCCATCAGTGAGCCCCCGGGGGATACGCAGTATTTT.

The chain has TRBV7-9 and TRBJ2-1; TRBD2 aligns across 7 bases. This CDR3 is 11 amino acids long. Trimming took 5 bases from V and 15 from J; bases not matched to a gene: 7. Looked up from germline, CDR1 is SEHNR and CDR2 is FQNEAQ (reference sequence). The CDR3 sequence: CASSVGGWLFF. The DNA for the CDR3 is TGTGCCAGCAGCGTGGGAGGGTGGCTGTTCTTC.

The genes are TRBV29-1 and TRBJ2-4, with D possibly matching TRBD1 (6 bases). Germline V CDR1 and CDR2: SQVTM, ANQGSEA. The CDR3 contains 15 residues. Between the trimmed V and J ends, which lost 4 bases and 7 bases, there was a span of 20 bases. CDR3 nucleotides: TGCAGCGTTGGAACCTCGGGACACCCGGGGAACATTCAGTACTTC. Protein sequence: CSVGTSGHPGNIQYF.

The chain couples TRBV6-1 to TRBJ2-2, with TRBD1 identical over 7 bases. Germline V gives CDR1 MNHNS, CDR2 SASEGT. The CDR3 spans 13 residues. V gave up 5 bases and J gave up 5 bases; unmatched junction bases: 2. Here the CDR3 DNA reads TGTGCCAGCAGTTCGACAGGGACCGGGGAGCTGTTTTTT. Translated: CASSSTGTGELFF.

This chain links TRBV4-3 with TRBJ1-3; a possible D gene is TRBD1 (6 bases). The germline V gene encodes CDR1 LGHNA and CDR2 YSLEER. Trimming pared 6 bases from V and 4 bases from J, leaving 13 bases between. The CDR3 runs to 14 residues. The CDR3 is CASSRTDKGNTIYF. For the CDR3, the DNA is TGCGCCAGCAGTCGGACAGATAAGGGAAACACCATATATTTT.

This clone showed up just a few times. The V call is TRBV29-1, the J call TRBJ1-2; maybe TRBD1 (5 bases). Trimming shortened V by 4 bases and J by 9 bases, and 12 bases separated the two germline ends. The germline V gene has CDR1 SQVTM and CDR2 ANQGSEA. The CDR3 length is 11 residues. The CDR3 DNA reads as TGCAGCGTTGTAGGGGATAAGAGCTACACCTTC. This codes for CSVVGDKSYTF.

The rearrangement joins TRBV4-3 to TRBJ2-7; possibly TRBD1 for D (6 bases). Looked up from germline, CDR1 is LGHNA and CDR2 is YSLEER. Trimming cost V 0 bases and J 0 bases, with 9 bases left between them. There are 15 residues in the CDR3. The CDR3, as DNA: TGCGCCAGCAGCCAAGAGTACAGGGTCTCCTACGAGCAGTACTTC. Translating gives CASSQEYRVSYEQYF.

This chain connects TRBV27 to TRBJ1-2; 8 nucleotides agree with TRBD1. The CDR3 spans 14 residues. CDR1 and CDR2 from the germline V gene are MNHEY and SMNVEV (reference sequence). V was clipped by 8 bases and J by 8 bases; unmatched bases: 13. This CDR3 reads CASQSGQGARGYTF. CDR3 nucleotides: TGTGCCAGCCAGTCCGGACAGGGCGCGCGGGGCTACACCTTC.

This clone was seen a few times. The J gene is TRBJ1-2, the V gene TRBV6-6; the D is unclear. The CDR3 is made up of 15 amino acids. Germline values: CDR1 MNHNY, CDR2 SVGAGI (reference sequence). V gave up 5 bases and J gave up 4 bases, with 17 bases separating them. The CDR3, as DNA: TGTGCCAGCAGTCCCGAGAGGCTCTCGACCTATGGCTACACCTTC. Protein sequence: CASSPERLSTYGYTF.

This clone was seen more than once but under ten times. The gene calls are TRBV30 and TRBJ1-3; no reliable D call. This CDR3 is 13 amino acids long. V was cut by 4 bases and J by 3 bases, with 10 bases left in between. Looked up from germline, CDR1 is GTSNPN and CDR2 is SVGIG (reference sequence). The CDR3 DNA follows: TGTGCCTGGACCGGGGAAGGTGGAAACACCATATATTTT. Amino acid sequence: CAWTGEGGNTIYF.

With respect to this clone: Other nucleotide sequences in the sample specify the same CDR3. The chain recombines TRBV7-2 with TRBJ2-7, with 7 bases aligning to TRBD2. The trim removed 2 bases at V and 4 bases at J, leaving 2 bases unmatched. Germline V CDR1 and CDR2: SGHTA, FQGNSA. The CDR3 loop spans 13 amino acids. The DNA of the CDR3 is TGTGCCAGCAGCTTAACGGGGGGTTACGAGCAGTACTTC. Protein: CASSLTGGYEQYF.

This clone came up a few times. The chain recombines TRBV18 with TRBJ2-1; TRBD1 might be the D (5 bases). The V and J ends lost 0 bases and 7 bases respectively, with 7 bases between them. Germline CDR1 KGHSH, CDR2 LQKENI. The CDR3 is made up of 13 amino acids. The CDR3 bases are TGTGCCAGCTCACCACCGCAGGGTAATGAGCAGTTCTTC. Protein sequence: CASSPPQGNEQFF.

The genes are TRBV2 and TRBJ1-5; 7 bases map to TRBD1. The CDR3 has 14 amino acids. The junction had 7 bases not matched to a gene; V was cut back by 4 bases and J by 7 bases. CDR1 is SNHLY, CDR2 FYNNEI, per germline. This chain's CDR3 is CASSAGQGVQPQHF. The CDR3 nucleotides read TGTGCCAGCAGTGCGGGTCAGGGGGTCCAGCCCCAGCATTTT.

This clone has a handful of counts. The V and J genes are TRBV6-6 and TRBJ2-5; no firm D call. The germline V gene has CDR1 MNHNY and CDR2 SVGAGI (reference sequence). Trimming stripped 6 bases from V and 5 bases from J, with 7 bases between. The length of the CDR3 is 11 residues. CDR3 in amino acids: CASSPRETQYF. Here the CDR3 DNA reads TGTGCCAGCAGCCCCCGGGAGACCCAGTACTTC.

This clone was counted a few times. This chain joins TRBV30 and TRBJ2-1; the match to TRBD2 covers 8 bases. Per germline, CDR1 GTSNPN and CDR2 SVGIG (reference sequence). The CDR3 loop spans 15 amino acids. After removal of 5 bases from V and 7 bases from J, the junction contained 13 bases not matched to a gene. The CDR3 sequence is CAWGGGTSWSNEQFF. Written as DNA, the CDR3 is TGTGCCTGGGGCGGCGGGACTAGTTGGAGTAATGAGCAGTTCTTC. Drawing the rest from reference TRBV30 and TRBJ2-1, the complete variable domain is SQTIHQWPATLVQPVGSPLSLECTVEGTSNPNLYWYRQAAGRGLQLLFYSVGIGQISSEVPQNLSASRPQDRQFILSSKKLLLSDSGFYLCAWGGGTSWSNEQFFGPGTRLTVL.

For the CDR3, the DNA is TGTGCTAGTGGTCCCACTAACACCGGGGAGCTGTTTTTT. The encoded protein is CASGPTNTGELFF. The chain links TRBV12-5 to TRBJ2-2; D unclear. The V end lost 5 bases, the J end lost 2 bases, and 6 bases lay between the germline ends. The CDR3 has 13 amino acids. Germline V lookup: CDR1 LGHNT, CDR2 FRNRAP.

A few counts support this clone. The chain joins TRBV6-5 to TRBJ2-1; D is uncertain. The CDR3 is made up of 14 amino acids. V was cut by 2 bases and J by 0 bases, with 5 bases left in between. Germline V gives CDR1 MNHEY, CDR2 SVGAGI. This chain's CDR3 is CASSYGGSYNEQFF. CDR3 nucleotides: TGTGCCAGCAGTTACGGCGGCTCCTACAATGAGCAGTTCTTC.

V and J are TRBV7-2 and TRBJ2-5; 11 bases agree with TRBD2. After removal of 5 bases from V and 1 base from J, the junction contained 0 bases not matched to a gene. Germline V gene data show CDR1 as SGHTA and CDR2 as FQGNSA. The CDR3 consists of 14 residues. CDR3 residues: CASSTSGSQETQYF. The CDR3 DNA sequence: TGTGCCAGCAGCACTAGCGGGAGCCAAGAGACCCAGTACTTC.

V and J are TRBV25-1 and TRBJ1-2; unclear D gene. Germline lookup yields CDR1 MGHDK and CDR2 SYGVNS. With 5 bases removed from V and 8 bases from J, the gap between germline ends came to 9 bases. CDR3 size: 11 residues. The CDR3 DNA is TGTGCCAGCAGTCGCACAGAGGGCTACACCTTC. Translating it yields CASSRTEGYTF.